The 23 T cell receptor beta chains listed next were all sequenced from one sample in a study of blood T cell repertoires in COVID-19 (dated by TCRdb to the early 2020s). The library was obtained by the immunoSEQ multiplex PCR assay. This is the immuneACCESS table as TCRdb keeps it, with only in-frame sequences that have V and J called. A part of the clones is gone; compared with another copy, unresolved V genes explain less than half, and the rest is unexplained. For this sample there are 150,000 to 200,000 clones; 70% to 90% appear just once. About 2% of the sample rests with the top ten. Sequencing used peripheral blood. These TCRs come from a man aged 65 to 85 with active or convalescent COVID-19.

This clone showed up just a few times. The chain links TRBV7-2 to TRBJ2-7; no clear D gene. CDR3 length equals 14 residues. Trimming took off 1 base at V and 0 bases at J, with 7 bases between the two ends. Germline V gene lookup returns CDR1 SGHTA and CDR2 FQGNSA. The CDR3: CASSLDYPSYEQYF. CDR3 DNA sequence: TGTGCCAGCAGCTTAGACTATCCCTCCTACGAGCAGTACTTC.

This chain links TRBV6-5 with TRBJ2-7; D gene unclear. CDR3 length equals 13 residues. Trimming left V 8 bases short and J 0 bases short, with 11 bases between. Germline assignment: CDR1 MNHEY and CDR2 SVGAGI. CDR3 sequence (DNA): TGTGCCAGCTTGAAGGAGAACTCCTACGAGCAGTACTTC. Its translation is CASLKENSYEQYF.

This clone was observed a single time. The chain joins TRBV3-1 (or the pseudogene TRBV3-2) to TRBJ2-2, with D unclear. Germline loops: CDR1 LGHDT, CDR2 YNNKEL (reference sequence). CDR3 length equals 14 residues. Trimming took off 0 bases at V and 3 bases at J, with 5 bases between the two ends. CDR3 coding DNA: TGTGCCAGCAGCCAAGACGGTCACACCGGGGAGCTGTTTTTT. Its translation is CASSQDGHTGELFF.

This clone was seen only once. CDR3: CASSIGRGSPLHF. In nucleotides, the CDR3 is TGTGCCAGTAGTATTGGAAGGGGTTCACCCCTCCACTTT. The genes are TRBV19 and TRBJ1-6, with D tentatively TRBD1 (5 bases). V was shortened by 3 bases and J by 9 bases, with 9 bases between the two germline ends. The CDR3 has 13 amino acids. Germline-derived CDR1 and CDR2 are LNHDA and SQIVND (reference sequence).

The chain uses TRBV11-2 and TRBJ2-7; a possible D gene is TRBD1 (6 bases). Trimming stripped 7 bases from V and 0 bases from J, with 16 bases between. This CDR3 has 15 amino acids. Germline values: CDR1 SGHAT, CDR2 FQNNGV. CDR3 amino acids: CASKKDRKSSYEQYF. The DNA for the CDR3 is TGTGCCAGCAAGAAAGACAGGAAGAGCTCCTACGAGCAGTACTTC.

The V and J genes are TRBV5-4 and TRBJ2-4; 8 bases align to TRBD1. This CDR3 contains 15 residues. Germline CDR1 and CDR2: SGHNT and YYREEE (reference sequence). After removal of 4 bases from V and 1 base from J, the junction contained 4 bases not matched to a gene. Here the CDR3 reads CASSGRTGAKNIQYF. CDR3 DNA sequence: TGTGCCAGCAGCGGCCGGACAGGGGCCAAAAACATTCAGTACTTC. Variable domain in full (rest from reference TRBV5-4 and TRBJ2-4): ETGVTQSPTHLIKTRGQQVTLRCSSQSGHNTVSWYQQALGQGPQFIFQYYREEENGRGNFPPRFSGLQFPNYSSELNVNALELDDSALYLCASSGRTGAKNIQYFGAGTRLSVL.

The V and J genes are TRBV20-1 and TRBJ2-2, with 8 nucleotides matching TRBD2. Germline V CDR1 and CDR2: DFQATT, SNEGSKA (reference sequence). J was trimmed by 7 bases and V by 3 bases; bases with no gene match: 7. The CDR3 is 14 residues long. The CDR3 DNA reads TGCAGTGCTAGTCCTCCGCTAGCGGGCGGGGAGCTGTTTTTT. Translated: CSASPPLAGGELFF.

CDR3 nucleotides: TGTGCCAGCAGCTCCTGGGGGGCTGGGGCCAACGTCCTGACTTTC. Encoded protein: CASSSWGAGANVLTF. The V gene is TRBV7-8, the J gene TRBJ2-6, with D tentatively TRBD2 (6 bases). Germline-derived CDR1 and CDR2 are SGHVS and FQNEAQ. This CDR3 has 15 residues. V gave up 4 bases and J gave up 2 bases, with 9 bases separating them.

The J gene is TRBJ2-3, the V gene TRBV6-5, with a weak D call TRBD2 (7 bases). The germline CDR1 and CDR2 sequences are MNHEY and SVGAGI. Trimming shortened V by 6 bases and J by 8 bases, and 12 bases separated the two germline ends. This CDR3 is built from 12 residues. The CDR3 nucleotides read TGTGCCAGCAGGAGGGGGGGAGGTACGCAGTATTTT. Translation: CASRRGGGTQYF.

The chain has TRBV5-1 and TRBJ2-5; 7 nucleotides line up with TRBD2. V lost 0 bases to trimming and J lost 5 bases; unmatched junction nucleotides: 7. This CDR3 has 15 residues. Germline V gives CDR1 SGHRS, CDR2 YFSETQ. Written as DNA, the CDR3 is TGCGCCAGCAGCTTGGCCGGAACTAGCGTGGAGACCCAGTACTTC. Encoded protein: CASSLAGTSVETQYF.

The chain carries TRBV27 and TRBJ1-6; possibly TRBD1 for D (5 bases). The germline CDR1 and CDR2 sequences are MNHEY and SMNVEV (reference sequence). The CDR3 consists of 14 residues. V lost 4 bases and J lost 6, with 10 bases in between. In nucleotides, the CDR3 is TGTGCCAGCAGTTCACAGGCAGTTAATTCACCCCTCCACTTT. It encodes CASSSQAVNSPLHF.

This chain links TRBV12-3 or TRBV12-4 with TRBJ1-2, with D maybe TRBD1 (5 bases). V shed 4 bases and J shed 9 bases, with 15 bases lying between them. The CDR3 is made up of 13 amino acids. The CDR3 nucleotides read TGTGCCAGCAGTTCCCCCCCCAGGGTTAGCTACACCTTC. This codes for CASSSPPRVSYTF.

This sequence joins TRBV7-2 and TRBJ1-1; 12 bases are shared with TRBD1. This CDR3 contains 14 residues. In germline, CDR1 is SGHTA, CDR2 FQGNSA. Trimming at V came to 6 bases and at J to 7 bases, leaving 6 bases not matched to a gene. The CDR3 reads CASRQGQGAIEAFF. As DNA, the CDR3 is TGTGCCAGCAGGCAGGGACAGGGGGCAATTGAAGCTTTCTTT.

The chain uses TRBV28 and TRBJ2-7; possible D gene TRBD1, 5 bases. Germline V CDR1 and CDR2: MDHEN, SYDVKM. V shed 6 bases and J shed 4 bases, with 10 bases lying between them. There are 12 residues in the CDR3. This CDR3 is CASSQKGYEQYF. The CDR3 DNA sequence: TGTGCCAGCAGCCAAAAGGGGTACGAGCAGTACTTC.

This chain links TRBV6-4 with TRBJ2-3; D is possibly TRBD1 (6 bases). V dropped 5 bases and J dropped 0 bases, with 15 bases sitting between them. The CDR3 extends over 16 amino acids. Germline lookup yields CDR1 MRHNA and CDR2 SNTAGT. CDR3 sequence (DNA): TGTGCCAGCAGTCCGGGACACCAATCTAGCACAGATACGCAGTATTTT. Amino acids: CASSPGHQSSTDTQYF.

CDR3 in amino acids: CASSSLTGFNEKLFF. The CDR3 coding sequence is TGTGCCAGCAGTAGCCTGACAGGGTTTAATGAAAAACTGTTTTTT. This rearrangement joins TRBV6-6 to TRBJ1-4, with 7 positions matching TRBD1. The germline V gene encodes CDR1 MNHNY and CDR2 SVGAGI (reference sequence). V was pared by 5 bases and J by 4 bases, with 7 bases of the junction left unmatched. This CDR3 has 15 residues.

V usage is TRBV19 and J usage is TRBJ1-1; the match to TRBD1 covers 7 bases. Losses at the gene ends were 8 bases for V and 5 bases for J; bases not matched to a gene: 14. Germline V gene sequence: CDR1 LNHDA, CDR2 SQIVND (reference sequence). There are 15 residues in the CDR3. In DNA, the CDR3 is TGTGCCAGTCGAGTAGGAGACAGGGTTAGGACTGAAGCTTTCTTT. Amino acids: CASRVGDRVRTEAFF.

The chain joins TRBV5-1 to TRBJ2-2; 9 nucleotides align to TRBD2. Unmatched junction bases numbered 4, after V lost 0 bases and J lost 7 bases. Looked up from germline, CDR1 is SGHRS and CDR2 is YFSETQ. The CDR3 consists of 15 residues. As DNA, the CDR3 is TGCGCCAGCAGCTTGGATAGCGGGGGAAACGGGGAGCTGTTTTTT. Translation: CASSLDSGGNGELFF.

The rearrangement joins TRBV6-1 to TRBJ1-5; D is unclear. With 3 bases removed from V and 4 bases from J, the gap between germline ends came to 10 bases. The CDR3 runs 14 residues. CDR1 is MNHNS, CDR2 SASEGT, per germline. DNA for the CDR3: TGTGCCAGCAGTGAGCAGTCAATAAATCAGCCCCAGCATTTT. This encodes CASSEQSINQPQHF.

This chain links TRBV11-2 with TRBJ1-2; D is unresolved. Germline V gene data show CDR1 as SGHAT and CDR2 as FQNNGV. CDR3 length: 14 residues. Trimming shortened V by 0 bases and J by 4 bases, and 9 bases separated the two germline ends. CDR3 in DNA: TGTGCCAGCAGCTTAGAGGTTGGGCGCTATGGCTACACCTTC. Translation: CASSLEVGRYGYTF.

The rearrangement uses TRBV27 and TRBJ2-2; TRBD1 agrees at 7 bases. V shed 6 bases and J 4 bases; nucleotides not matched to a gene: 17. CDR1 and CDR2 (germline): MNHEY, SMNVEV (reference sequence). The CDR3 loop spans 18 amino acids. The CDR3 reads CASRSSGGFELGTGELFF. CDR3 nucleotide sequence: TGTGCCAGCAGGTCCTCAGGGGGTTTCGAACTGGGCACCGGGGAGCTGTTTTTT.

The chain is built from TRBV5-4 and TRBJ1-2, with TRBD1 matching 11 bases. The trim removed 4 bases at V and 8 bases at J, leaving 7 bases unmatched. Germline CDR1 is SGHNT and CDR2 is YYREEE (reference sequence). The CDR3 runs to 14 residues. This chain's CDR3 is CASSGGQGARGYTF. CDR3 DNA sequence: TGTGCCAGCAGCGGAGGACAGGGGGCGAGGGGCTACACCTTC.

Turning to this clone: Other DNA sequences in this specimen translate into the identical CDR3. V gene TRBV28 combines with J gene TRBJ1-5, with TRBD1 identical over 8 bases. The CDR3 is 15 amino acids. CDR1 and CDR2 from the germline V gene are MDHEN and SYDVKM. The trim removed 5 bases at V and 2 bases at J, leaving 5 bases unmatched. Here the CDR3 DNA reads TGTGCCAGCAGTGGATCAGGGGGCGGCAATCAGCCCCAGCATTTT. It translates to CASSGSGGGNQPQHF. The variable domain in full, with the rest retrieved from reference TRBV28 and TRBJ1-5, is DVKVTQSSRYLVKRTGEKVFLECVQDMDHENMFWYRQDPGLGLRLIYFSYDVKMKEKGDIPEGYSVSREKKERFSLILESASTNQTSMYLCASSGSGGGNQPQHFGDGTRLSIL.